The sequence of this TCR gamma chain was determined in a study of gamma-delta T cells after stem cell transplantation (dated by TCRdb to 2016 to 2017). CDR1 and CDR2 (VTNTFY, YDVSTARD) derive from the germline V gene (reference sequence). The CDR3, cysteine through phenylalanine, is 10 amino acids long. Just the 30-base CDR3 DNA is kept, in frame starting at base 1. At the junction V is shortened by 3 bases and J by 12 bases; bases outside the gene matches: 5. In regard to this clone: Its antigen is still unknown. No base quality information exists; no much larger clone differs at one position.

Receptor libraries were prepared by RT-PCR. Instrument on record: Illumina MiSeq. In TCRdb, clones were called once more from the public reads by CATT, and rows of identical DNA were later combined. The sample records about 3,000 gamma-chain clones, roughly 18% of which are singletons. The leading ten clones occupy roughly 3.6% of the sample. This clonotype was obtained from a human donor. It is not recorded whose cells these are; they may come from a transplant donor. The rearrangement combines TRGV3 with TRGJ1 or TRGJ2. The sequenced sample was gamma-delta T cells. The DNA reads TGTGCCACCTGGGACTGGGGGAAACTCTTT. Translated, it gives CATWDWGKLF.